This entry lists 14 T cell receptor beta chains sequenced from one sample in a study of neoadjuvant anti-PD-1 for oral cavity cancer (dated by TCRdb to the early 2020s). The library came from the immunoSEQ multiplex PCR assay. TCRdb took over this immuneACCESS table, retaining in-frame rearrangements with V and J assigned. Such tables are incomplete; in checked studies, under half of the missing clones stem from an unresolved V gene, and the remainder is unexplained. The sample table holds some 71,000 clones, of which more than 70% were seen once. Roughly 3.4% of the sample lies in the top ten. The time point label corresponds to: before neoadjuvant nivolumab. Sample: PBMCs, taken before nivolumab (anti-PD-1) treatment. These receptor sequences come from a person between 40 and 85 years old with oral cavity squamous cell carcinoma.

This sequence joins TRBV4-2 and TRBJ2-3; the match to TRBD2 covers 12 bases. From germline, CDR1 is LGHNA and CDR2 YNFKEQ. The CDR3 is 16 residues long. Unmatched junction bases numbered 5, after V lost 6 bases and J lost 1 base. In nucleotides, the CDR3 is TGTGCCAGCAGTCACGGACTAGCGGGGCGCACAGATACGCAGTATTTT. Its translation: CASSHGLAGRTDTQYF.

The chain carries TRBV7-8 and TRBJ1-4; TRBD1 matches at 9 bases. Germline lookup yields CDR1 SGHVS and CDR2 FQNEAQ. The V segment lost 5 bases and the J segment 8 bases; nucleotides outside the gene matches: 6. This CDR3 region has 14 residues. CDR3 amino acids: CASSPGQGREKLFF. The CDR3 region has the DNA TGTGCCAGCAGCCCCGGACAGGGGAGGGAAAAACTGTTTTTT.

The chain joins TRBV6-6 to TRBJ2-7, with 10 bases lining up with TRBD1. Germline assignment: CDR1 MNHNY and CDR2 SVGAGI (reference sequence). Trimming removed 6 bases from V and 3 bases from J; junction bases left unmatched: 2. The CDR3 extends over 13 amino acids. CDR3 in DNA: TGTGCCAGCAGGGGACAGGGGCACTACGAGCAGTACTTC. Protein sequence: CASRGQGHYEQYF.

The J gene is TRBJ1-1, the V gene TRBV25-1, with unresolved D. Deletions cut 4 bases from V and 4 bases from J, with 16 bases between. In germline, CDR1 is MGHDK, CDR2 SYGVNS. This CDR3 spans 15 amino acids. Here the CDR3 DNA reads TGTGCCAGCAGTGGACAAACCCCATGGGGCACTGAAGCTTTCTTT. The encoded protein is CASSGQTPWGTEAFF. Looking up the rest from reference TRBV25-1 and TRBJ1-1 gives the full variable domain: EADIYQTPRYLVIGTGKKITLECSQTMGHDKMYWYQQDPGMELHLIHYSYGVNSTEKGDLSSESTVSRIRTEHFPLTLESARPSHTSQYLCASSGQTPWGTEAFFGQGTRLTVV.

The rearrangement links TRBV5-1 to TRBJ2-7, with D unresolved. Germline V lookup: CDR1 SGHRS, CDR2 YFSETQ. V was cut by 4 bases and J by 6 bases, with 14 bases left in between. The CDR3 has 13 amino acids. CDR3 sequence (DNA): TGCGCCAGCAGCCCTAACTCGGGCACCGAGCAGTACTTC. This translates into CASSPNSGTEQYF.

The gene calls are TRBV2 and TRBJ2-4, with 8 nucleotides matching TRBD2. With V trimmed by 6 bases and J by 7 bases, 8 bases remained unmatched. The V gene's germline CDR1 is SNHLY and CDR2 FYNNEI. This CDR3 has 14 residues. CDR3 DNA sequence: TGTGCCAGCAGCCGGGGGGGAGACCTTAACATTCAGTACTTC. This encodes CASSRGGDLNIQYF.

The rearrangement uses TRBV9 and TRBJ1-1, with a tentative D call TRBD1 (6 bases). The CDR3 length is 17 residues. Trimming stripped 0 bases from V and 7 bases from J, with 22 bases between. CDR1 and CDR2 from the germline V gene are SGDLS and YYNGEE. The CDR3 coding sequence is TGTGCCAGCAGCGTAGACCAGGGGCCCTTCCCCAGTAATGAAGCTTTCTTT. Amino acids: CASSVDQGPFPSNEAFF.

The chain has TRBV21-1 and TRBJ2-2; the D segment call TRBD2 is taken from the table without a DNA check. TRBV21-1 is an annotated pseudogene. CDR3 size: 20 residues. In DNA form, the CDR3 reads TGTGCCAGCAGCAAAGCCCTGGCTAGCGGGAGGGATATTGACACCGGGGAGCTGTTTTTT. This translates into CASSKALASGRDIDTGELFF.

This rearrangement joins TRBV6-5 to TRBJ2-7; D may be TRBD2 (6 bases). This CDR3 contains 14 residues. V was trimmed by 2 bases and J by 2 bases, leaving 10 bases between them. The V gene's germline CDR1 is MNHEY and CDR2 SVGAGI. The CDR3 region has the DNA TGTGCCAGCAGTTACATGGGGGGAACCTACGAGCAGTACTTC. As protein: CASSYMGGTYEQYF.

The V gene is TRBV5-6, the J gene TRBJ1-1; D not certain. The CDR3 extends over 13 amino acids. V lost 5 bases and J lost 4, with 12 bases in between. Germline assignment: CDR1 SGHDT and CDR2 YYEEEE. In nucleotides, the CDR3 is TGTGCCAGCAGAATTTGGATTGGCACTGAAGCTTTCTTT. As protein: CASRIWIGTEAFF. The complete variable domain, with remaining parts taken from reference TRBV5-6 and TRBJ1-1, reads DAGVTQSPTHLIKTRGQQVTLRCSPKSGHDTVSWYQQALGQGPQFIFQYYEEEERQRGNFPDRFSGHQFPNYSSELNVNALLLGDSALYLCASRIWIGTEAFFGQGTRLTVV.

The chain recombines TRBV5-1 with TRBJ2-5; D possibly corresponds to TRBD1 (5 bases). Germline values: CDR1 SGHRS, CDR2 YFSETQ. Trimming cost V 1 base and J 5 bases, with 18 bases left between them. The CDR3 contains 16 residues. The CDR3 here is CASSLWGWGVSETQYF. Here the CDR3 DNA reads TGCGCCAGCAGCTTGTGGGGCTGGGGTGTCTCGGAGACCCAGTACTTC.

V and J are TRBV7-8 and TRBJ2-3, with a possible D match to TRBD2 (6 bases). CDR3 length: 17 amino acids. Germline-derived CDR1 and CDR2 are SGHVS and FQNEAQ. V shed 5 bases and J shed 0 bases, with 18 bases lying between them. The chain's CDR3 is CASSPGRLQPSTDTQYF. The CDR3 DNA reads TGTGCCAGCAGCCCCGGGAGACTTCAACCTAGCACAGATACGCAGTATTTT.

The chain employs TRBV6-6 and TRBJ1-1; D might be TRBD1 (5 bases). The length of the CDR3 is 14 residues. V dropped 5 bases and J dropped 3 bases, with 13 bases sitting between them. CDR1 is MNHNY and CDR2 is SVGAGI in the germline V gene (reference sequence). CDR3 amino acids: CASSPGGSDTEAFF. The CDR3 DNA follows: TGTGCCAGCAGTCCGGGGGGATCGGACACTGAAGCTTTCTTT.

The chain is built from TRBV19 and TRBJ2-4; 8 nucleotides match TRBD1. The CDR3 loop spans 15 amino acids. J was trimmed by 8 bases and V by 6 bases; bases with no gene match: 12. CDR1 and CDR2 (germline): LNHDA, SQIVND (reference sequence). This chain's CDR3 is CASSDMGQDRYIQYF. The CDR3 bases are TGTGCCAGTAGCGATATGGGACAGGACCGTTACATTCAGTACTTC.